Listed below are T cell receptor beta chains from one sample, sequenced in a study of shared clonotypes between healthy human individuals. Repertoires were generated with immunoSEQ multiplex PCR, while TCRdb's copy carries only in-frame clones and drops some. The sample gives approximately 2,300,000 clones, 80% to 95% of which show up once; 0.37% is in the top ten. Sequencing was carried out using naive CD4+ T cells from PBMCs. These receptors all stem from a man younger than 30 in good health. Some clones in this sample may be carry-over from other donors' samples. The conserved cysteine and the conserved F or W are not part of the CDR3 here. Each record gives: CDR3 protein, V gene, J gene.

ASSLNGQRTDTQY	TRBV27	TRBJ2-3
AIRPRQARSYNEQF	TRBV10-3	TRBJ2-1
ASSVIGGPPNGGQY	TRBV19	TRBJ2-7
ASSTPGEGVGQPQH	TRBV28	TRBJ1-5
ASSQDKAGTGGFYEQY	TRBV4-2	TRBJ2-7
ASSLRSWYQETQY	TRBV5-6	TRBJ2-5
ASSVEVGGSGNTIY	TRBV9	TRBJ1-3
SAYAGGTQH	TRBV20-1	TRBJ1-5
ASSPSGKGTNTEAF	TRBV4-1	TRBJ1-1
ASSYSDATDTQY	TRBV6-6	TRBJ2-3
ASSYEGGYSNQPQH	TRBV6-6	TRBJ1-5
AISPGQGAADTQY	TRBV10-3	TRBJ2-3
ASSLGLAGADTQY	TRBV7-3	TRBJ2-3
AWSPIRAGQPQH	TRBV30	TRBJ1-5
ASSNLSYGYT	TRBV28	TRBJ1-2
ASSVVGGSETQY	TRBV9	TRBJ2-5
ASSLDSNEQY	TRBV5-4	TRBJ2-7
ASSLYQERRHYEQY	TRBV7-9	TRBJ2-7
ASSIDGQMAGNTIY	TRBV5-4	TRBJ1-3
ASSEGLLTSTDTQY	TRBV2	TRBJ2-3
ATQAGDNSNQPQH	TRBV6-5	TRBJ1-5
ASSKDDRGKDNEQF	TRBV21-1	TRBJ2-1
ASSLERDSAQY	TRBV5-1	TRBJ2-3
ASSIARESQETQY	TRBV19	TRBJ2-5
ASRPGPTPETQY	TRBV7-9	TRBJ2-5
ASSLGGREGRYEQF	TRBV4-1	TRBJ2-1
ASSGGGADTQY	TRBV11-3	TRBJ2-3
ASRFGIHNEQF	TRBV6-1	TRBJ2-1
ASSLDRSGATQY	TRBV5-1	TRBJ2-5
ASSRGIQETQY	TRBV5-6	TRBJ2-5
ASSSRTGLIGYGYT	TRBV11-2	TRBJ1-2
ASSVSGGTGEQF	TRBV19	TRBJ2-1
ASSVLETQY	TRBV2	TRBJ2-5
ASSQGPNQPQH	TRBV5-1	TRBJ1-5
ASSLGGTSRRRGNEQF	TRBV9	TRBJ2-1